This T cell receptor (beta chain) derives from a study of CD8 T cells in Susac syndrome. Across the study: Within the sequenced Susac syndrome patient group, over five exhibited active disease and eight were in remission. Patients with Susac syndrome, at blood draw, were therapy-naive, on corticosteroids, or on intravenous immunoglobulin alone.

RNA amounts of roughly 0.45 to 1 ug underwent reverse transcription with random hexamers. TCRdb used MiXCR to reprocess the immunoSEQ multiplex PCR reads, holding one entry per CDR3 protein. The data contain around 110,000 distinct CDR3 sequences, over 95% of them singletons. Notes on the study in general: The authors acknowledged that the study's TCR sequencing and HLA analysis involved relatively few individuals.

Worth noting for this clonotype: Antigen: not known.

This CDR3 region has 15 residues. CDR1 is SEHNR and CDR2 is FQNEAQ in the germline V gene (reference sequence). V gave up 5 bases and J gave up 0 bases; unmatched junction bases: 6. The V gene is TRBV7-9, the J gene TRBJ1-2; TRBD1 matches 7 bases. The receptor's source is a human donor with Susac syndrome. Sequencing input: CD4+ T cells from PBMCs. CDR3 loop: CASSPRDSTNYGYTF. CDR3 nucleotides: TGTGCCAGCAGCCCCAGGGACAGTACTAACTATGGCTACACCTTC. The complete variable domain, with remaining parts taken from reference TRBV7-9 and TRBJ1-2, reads DTGVSQNPRHKITKRGQNVTFRCDPISEHNRLYWYRQTLGQGPEFLTYFQNEAQLEKSRLLSDRFSAERPKGSFSTLEIQRTEQGDSAMYLCASSPRDSTNYGYTFGSGTRLTVV.